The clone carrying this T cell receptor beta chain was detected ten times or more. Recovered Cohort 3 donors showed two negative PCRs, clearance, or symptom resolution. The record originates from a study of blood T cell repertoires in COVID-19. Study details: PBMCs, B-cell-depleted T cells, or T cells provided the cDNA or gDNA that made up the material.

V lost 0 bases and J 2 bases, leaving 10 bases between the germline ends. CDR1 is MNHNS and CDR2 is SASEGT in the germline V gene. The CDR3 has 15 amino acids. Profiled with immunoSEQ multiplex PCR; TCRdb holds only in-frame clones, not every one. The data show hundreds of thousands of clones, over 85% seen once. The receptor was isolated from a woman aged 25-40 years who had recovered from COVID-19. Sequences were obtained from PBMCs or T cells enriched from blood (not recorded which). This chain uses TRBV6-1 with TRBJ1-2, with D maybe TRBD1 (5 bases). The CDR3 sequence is CASSEATGGNYGYTF. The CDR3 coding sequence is TGTGCCAGCAGTGAAGCCACAGGAGGGAACTATGGCTACACCTTC.